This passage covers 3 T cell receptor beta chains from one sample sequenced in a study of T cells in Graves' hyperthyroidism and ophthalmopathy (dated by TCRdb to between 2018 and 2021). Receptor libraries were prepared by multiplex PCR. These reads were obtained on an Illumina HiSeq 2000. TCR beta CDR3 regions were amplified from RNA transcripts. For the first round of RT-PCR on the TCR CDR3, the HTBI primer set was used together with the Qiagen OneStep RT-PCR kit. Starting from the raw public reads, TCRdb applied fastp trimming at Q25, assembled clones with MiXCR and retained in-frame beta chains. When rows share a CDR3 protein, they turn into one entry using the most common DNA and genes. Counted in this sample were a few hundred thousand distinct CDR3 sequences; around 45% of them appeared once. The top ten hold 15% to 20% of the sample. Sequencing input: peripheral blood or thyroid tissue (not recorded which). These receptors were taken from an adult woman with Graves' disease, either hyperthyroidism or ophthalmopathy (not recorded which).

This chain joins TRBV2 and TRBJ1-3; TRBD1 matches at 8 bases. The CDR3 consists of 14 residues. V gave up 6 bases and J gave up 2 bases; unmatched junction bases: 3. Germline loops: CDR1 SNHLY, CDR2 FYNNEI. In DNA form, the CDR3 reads TGTGCCAGCAGGCCGGACAGGGCTGGAAACACCATATATTTT. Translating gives CASRPDRAGNTIYF.

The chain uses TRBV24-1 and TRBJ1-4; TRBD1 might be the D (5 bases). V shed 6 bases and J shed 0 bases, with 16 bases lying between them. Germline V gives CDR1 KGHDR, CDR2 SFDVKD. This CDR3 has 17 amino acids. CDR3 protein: CATSLDTKLATNEKLFF. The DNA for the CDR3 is TGTGCCACCAGTTTGGACACCAAACTTGCAACTAATGAAAAACTGTTTTTT.

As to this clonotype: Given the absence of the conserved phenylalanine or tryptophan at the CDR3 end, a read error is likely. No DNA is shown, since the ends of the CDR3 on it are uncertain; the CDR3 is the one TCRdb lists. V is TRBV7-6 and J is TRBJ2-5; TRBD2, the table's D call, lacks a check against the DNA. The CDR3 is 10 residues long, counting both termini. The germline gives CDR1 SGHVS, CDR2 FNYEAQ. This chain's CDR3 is CASSRLAHTT.